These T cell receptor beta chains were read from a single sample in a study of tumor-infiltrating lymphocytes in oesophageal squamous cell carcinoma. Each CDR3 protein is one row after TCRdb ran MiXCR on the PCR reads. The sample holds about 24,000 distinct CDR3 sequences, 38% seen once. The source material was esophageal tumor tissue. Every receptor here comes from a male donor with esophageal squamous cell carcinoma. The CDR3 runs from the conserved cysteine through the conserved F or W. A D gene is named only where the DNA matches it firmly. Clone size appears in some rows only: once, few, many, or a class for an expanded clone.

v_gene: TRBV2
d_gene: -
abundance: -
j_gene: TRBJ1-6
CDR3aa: CASSERQGYNSPLHF
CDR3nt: TGTGCCAGCAGTGAACGCCAGGGATATAATTCACCCCTCCACTTT

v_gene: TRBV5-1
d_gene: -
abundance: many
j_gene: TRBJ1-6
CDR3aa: CASSRDRDNSPLHF
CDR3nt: TGCGCCAGCAGCAGGGACCGGGATAATTCACCCCTCCACTTT

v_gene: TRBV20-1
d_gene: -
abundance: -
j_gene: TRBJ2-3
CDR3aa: CSASRSPEGTDTQYF
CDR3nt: TGCAGTGCTTCCCGGTCCCCCGAGGGCACAGATACGCAGTATTTT

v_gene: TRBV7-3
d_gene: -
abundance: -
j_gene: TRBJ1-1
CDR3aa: CASSLGRNTEAFF
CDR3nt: TGTGCCAGCAGCTTGGGCAGGAACACTGAAGCTTTCTTT

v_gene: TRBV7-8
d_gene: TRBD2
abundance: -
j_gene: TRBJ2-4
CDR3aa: CASSSTTSGAKNIQYF
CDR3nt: TGTGCCAGCAGCTCTACGACTAGCGGAGCCAAAAACATTCAGTACTTC

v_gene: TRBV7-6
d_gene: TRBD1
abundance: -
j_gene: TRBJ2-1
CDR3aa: CASSLAVQGVDSYNEQFF
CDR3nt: TGTGCTAGCAGCTTAGCCGTACAGGGGGTGGATTCCTACAATGAGCAGTTCTTC

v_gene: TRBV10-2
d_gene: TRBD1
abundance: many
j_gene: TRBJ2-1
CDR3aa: CASSRGRDNEQFF
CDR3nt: TGCGCCAGCAGTAGGGGGCGTGACAATGAGCAGTTCTTC

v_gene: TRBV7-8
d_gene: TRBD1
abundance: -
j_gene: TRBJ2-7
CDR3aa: CASSNRQGAYEQYF
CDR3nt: TGTGCCAGCAGCAACAGACAGGGGGCCTACGAGCAGTACTTC

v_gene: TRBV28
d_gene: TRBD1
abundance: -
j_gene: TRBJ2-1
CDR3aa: CASSTPGQGALNEQFF
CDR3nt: TGTGCCAGCAGTACGCCGGGACAGGGGGCTCTGAATGAGCAGTTCTTC

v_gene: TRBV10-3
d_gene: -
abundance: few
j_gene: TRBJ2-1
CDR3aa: CAISGFNEQFF
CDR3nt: TGTGCCATCAGTGGGTTTAATGAGCAGTTCTTC

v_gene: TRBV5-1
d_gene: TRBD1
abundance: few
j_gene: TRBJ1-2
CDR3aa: CASSLGDRTYGYTF
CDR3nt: TGCGCCAGCAGCTTGGGGGACAGGACCTATGGCTACACCTTC

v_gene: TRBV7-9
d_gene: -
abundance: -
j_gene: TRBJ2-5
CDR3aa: CASSKKETQYF
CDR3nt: TGTGCCAGCAGCAAAAAAGAGACCCAGTACTTC

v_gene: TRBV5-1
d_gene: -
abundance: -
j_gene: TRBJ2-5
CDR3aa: CASSLEREGETQYF
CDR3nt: TGCGCCAGCAGCTTGGAAAGGGAAGGAGAGACCCAGTACTTC

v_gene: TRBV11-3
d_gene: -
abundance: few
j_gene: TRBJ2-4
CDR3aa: CASSLDRSSPLHF
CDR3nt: TGTGCCAGCAGCTTAGATCGGAGTTCACCCCTCCACTTC

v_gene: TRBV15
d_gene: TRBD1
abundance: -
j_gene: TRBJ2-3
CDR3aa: CATNRRGPSTDTQYF
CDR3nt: TGTGCCACCAACAGAAGGGGGCCCAGCACAGATACGCAGTATTTT